This T cell receptor (beta chain) was captured in a study of CD8 T cell repertoires and HIV-1 epitope variants. The overall study: Control wells had CMV/EBV/flu peptides, negative Ebola AY9, or no peptide.

Germline V gives CDR1 LGHNA, CDR2 YNFKEQ. The CDR3 consists of 15 residues. Trimming at V came to 4 bases and at J to 1 base, leaving 0 bases not matched to a gene. This clone is a singleton in its sample. Its antigen is unidentified. Only in-frame clones appear in the TCRdb table, and some are missing; sequencing was by immunoSEQ multiplex PCR. The table includes more than 5,500 clones, less than 75% detected once. This TCR was sampled from a male donor with HIV. The sequenced sample was cultured CD8+ T cells derived from PBMCs. The J gene is TRBJ2-3, the V gene TRBV4-2, with 12 nucleotides matching TRBD2. In DNA form, the CDR3 reads TGTGCCAGCAGCCGACTAGCGGGGGGCACAGATACGCAGTATTTT. Protein: CASSRLAGGTDTQYF.